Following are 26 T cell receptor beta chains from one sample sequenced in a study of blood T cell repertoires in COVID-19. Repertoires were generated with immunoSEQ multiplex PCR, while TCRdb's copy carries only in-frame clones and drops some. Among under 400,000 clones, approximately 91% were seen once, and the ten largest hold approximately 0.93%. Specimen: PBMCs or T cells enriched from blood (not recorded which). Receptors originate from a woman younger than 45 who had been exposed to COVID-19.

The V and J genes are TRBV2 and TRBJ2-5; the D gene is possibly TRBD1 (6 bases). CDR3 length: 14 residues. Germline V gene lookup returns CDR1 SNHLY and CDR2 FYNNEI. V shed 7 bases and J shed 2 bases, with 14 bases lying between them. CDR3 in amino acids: CASKIGDKQETQYF. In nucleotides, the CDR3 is TGTGCCAGCAAAATCGGGGACAAACAAGAGACCCAGTACTTC. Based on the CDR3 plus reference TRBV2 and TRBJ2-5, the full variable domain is EPEVTQTPSHQVTQMGQEVILRCVPISNHLYFYWYRQILGQKVEFLVSFYNNEISEKSEIFDDQFSVERPDGSNFTLKIRSTKLEDSAMYFCASKIGDKQETQYFGPGTRLLVL.

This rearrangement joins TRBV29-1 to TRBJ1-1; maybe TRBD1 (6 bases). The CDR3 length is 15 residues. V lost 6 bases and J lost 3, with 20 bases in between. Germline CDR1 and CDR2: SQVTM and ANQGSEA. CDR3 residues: CSVKYGGGLDTEAFF. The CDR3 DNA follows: TGCAGCGTAAAATATGGGGGGGGCCTGGACACTGAAGCTTTCTTT.

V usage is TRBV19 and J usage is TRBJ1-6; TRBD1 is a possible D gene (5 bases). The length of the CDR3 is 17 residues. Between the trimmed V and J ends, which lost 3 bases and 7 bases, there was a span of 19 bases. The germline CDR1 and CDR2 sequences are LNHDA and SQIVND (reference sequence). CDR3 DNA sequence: TGTGCCAGTAGTATGTTTCCGGGCGGGGCGCGGAATTCACCCCTCCACTTT. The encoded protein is CASSMFPGGARNSPLHF.

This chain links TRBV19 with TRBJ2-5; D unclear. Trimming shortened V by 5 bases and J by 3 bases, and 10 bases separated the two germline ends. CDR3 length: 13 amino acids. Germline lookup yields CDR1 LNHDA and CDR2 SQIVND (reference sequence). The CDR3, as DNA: TGTGCCAGTAGTGGTCCAGTAAAAGAGACCCAGTACTTC. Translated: CASSGPVKETQYF. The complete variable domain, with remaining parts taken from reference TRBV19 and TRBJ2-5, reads DGGITQSPKYLFRKEGQNVTLSCEQNLNHDAMYWYRQDPGQGLRLIYYSQIVNDFQKGDIAEGYSVSREKKESFPLTVTSAQKNPTAFYLCASSGPVKETQYFGPGTRLLVL.

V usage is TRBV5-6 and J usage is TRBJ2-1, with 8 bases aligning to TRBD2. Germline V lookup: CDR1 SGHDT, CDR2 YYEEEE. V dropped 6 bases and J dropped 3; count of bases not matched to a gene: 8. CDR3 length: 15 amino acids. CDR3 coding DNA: TGTGCCAGCACTCTGGCCCTAGCGGGCTACAATGAGCAGTTCTTC. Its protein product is CASTLALAGYNEQFF.

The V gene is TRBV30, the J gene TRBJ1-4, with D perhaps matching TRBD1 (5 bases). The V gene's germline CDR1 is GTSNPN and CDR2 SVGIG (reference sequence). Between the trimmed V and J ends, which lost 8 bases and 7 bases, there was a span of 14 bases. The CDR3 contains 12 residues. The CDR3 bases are TGTGCCGGGAAGGGGAGGGGTGAAAAACTGTTTTTT. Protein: CAGKGRGEKLFF.

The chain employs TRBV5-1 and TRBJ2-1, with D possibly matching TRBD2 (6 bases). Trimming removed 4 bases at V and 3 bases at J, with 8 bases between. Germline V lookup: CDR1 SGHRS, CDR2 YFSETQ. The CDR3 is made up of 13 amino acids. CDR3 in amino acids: CASSGGVYNEQFF. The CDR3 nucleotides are TGCGCCAGCAGCGGCGGGGTCTACAATGAGCAGTTCTTC. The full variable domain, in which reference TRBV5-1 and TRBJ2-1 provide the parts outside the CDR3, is KAGVTQTPRYLIKTRGQQVTLSCSPISGHRSVSWYQQTPGQGLQFLFEYFSETQRNKGNFPGRFSGRQFSNSRSEMNVSTLELGDSALYLCASSGGVYNEQFFGPGTRLTVL.

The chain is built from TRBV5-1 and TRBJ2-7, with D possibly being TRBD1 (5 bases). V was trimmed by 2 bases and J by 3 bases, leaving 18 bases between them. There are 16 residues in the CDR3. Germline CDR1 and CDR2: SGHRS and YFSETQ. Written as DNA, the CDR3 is TGCGCCAGCAGCTTAGGGGTCCAAGGTGTTGGCTACGAGCAGTACTTC. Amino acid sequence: CASSLGVQGVGYEQYF.

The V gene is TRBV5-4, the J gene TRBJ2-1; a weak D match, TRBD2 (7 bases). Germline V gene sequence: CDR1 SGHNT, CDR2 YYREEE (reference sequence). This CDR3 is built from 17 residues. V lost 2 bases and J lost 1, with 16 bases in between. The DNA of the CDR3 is TGTGCCAGCAGCTTAGTAGGCGGGGGCCCGTCCTACAATGAGCAGTTCTTC. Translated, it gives CASSLVGGGPSYNEQFF.

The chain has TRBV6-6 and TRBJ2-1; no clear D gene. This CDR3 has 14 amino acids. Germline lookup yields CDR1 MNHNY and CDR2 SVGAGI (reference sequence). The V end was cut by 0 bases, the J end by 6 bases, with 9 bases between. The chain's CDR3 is CASSYSMARNEQFF. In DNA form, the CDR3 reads TGTGCCAGCAGTTACTCGATGGCCCGCAATGAGCAGTTCTTC.

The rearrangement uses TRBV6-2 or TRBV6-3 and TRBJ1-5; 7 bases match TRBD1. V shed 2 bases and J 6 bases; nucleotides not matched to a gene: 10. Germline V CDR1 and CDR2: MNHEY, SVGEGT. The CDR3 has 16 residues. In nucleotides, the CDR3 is TGTGCCAGCAGTTACCCCCGAGACAGGGATAGTCAGCCCCAGCATTTT. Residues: CASSYPRDRDSQPQHF.

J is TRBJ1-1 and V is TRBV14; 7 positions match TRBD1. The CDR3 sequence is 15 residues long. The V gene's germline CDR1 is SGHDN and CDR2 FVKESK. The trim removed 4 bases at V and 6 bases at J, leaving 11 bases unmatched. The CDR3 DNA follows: TGTGCCAGCAGCCCAAGCCTGAGACAGGGATCTGAAGCTTTCTTT. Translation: CASSPSLRQGSEAFF.

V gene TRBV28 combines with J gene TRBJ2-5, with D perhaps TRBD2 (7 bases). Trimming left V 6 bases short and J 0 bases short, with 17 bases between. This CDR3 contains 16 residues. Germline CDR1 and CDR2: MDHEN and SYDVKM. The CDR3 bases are TGTGCCAGCAGGCCCTCGGGGGGCGCGTACCAAGAGACCCAGTACTTC. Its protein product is CASRPSGGAYQETQYF.

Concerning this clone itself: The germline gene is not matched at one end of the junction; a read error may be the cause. As DNA, the CDR3 is TGTGCCAGCAGGTTAGCGGGAGGCGTTACCGGGGAGCTGTTTTTT. Residues: CASRLAGGVTGELFF. The chain uses TRBV7-9 and TRBJ2-2; 10 bases map to TRBD2. Germline lookup yields CDR1 SEHNR and CDR2 FQNEAQ (reference sequence). CDR3 size: 15 residues.

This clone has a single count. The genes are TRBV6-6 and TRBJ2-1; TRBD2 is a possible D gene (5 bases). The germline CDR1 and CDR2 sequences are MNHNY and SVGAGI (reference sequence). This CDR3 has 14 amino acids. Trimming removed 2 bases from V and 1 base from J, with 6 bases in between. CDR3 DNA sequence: TGTGCCAGCAGTTACGAGGGATCCTACAATGAGCAGTTCTTC. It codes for CASSYEGSYNEQFF.

The CDR3 region has the DNA TGTGCCTCGAACAGGGATCTGCCTGGAAACACCATATATTTT. Translation: CASNRDLPGNTIYF. The chain combines TRBV30 with TRBJ1-3, with D perhaps TRBD1 (6 bases). This CDR3 comprises 14 residues. Germline V gene lookup returns CDR1 GTSNPN and CDR2 SVGIG (reference sequence). V lost 7 bases to trimming and J lost 2 bases, with 15 bases between them.

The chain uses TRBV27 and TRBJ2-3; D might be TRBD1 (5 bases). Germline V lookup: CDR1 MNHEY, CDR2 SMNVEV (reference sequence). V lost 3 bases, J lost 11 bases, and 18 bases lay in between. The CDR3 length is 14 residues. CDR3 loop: CASSLQSETAKQYF. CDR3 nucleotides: TGTGCCAGCAGTTTGCAATCCGAGACAGCTAAGCAGTATTTT.

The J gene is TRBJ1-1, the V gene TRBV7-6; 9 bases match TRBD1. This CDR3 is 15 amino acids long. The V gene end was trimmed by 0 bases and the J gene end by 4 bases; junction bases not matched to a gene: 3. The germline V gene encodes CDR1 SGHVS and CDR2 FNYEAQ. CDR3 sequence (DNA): TGTGCCAGCAGCTTAGCCTCGGACAGGGGCACTGAAGCTTTCTTT. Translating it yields CASSLASDRGTEAFF.

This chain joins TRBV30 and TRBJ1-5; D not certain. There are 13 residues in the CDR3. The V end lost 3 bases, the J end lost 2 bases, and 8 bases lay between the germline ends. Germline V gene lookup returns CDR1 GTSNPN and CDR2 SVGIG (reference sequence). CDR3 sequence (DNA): TGTGCCTGGAGCCTAGTCGGCAATCAGCCCCAGCATTTT. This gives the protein CAWSLVGNQPQHF.

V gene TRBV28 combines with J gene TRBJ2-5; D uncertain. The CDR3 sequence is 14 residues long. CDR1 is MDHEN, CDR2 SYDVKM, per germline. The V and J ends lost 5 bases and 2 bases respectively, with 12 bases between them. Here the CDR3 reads CASSPRSGQETQYF. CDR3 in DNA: TGTGCCAGCAGTCCTAGAAGTGGGCAAGAGACCCAGTACTTC.

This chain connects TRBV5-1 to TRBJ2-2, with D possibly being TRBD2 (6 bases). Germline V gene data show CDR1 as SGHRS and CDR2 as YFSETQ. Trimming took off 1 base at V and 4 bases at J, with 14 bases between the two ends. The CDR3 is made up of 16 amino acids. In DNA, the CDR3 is TGCGCCAGCAGCTTGTTGGGGGGTTCGGGCACCGGGGAGCTGTTTTTT. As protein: CASSLLGGSGTGELFF.

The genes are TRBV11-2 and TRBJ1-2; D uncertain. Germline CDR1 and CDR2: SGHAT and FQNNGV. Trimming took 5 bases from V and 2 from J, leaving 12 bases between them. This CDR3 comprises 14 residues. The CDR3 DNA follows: TGTGCCAGCAGCCCCGCGGGAGGAAACTATGGCTACACCTTC. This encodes CASSPAGGNYGYTF.

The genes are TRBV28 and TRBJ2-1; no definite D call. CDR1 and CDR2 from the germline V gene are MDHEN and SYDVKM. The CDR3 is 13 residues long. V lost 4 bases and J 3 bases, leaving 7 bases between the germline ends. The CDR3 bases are TGTGCCAGCAGTTCCCCGGTCTACAATGAGCAGTTCTTC. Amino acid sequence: CASSSPVYNEQFF.

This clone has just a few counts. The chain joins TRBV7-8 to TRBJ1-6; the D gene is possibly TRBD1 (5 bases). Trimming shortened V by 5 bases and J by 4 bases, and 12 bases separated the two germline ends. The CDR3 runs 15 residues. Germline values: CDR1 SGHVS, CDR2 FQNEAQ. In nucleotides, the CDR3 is TGTGCCAGCAGCCCCACGGGACTTTATAATTCACCCCTCCACTTT. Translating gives CASSPTGLYNSPLHF. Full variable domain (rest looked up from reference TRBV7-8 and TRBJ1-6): GAGVSQSPRYKVAKRGQDVALRCDPISGHVSLFWYQQALGQGPEFLTYFQNEAQLDKSGLPSDRFFAERPEGSVSTLKIQRTQQEDSAVYLCASSPTGLYNSPLHFGNGTRLTVT.

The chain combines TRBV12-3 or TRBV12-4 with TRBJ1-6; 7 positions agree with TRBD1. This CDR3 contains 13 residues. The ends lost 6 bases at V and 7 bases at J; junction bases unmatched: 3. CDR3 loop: CASSPQGNSPLHF. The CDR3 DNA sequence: TGTGCCAGCAGCCCACAGGGGAATTCACCCCTCCACTTT.

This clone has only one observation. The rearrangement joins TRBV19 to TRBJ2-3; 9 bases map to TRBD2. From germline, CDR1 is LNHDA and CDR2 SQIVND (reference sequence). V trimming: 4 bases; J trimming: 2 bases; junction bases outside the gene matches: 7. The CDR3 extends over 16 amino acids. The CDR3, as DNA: TGTGCCAGTAGTAGCCAGACTAGCGGATTCACAGATACGCAGTATTTT. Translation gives CASSSQTSGFTDTQYF. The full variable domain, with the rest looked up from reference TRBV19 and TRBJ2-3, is DGGITQSPKYLFRKEGQNVTLSCEQNLNHDAMYWYRQDPGQGLRLIYYSQIVNDFQKGDIAEGYSVSREKKESFPLTVTSAQKNPTAFYLCASSSQTSGFTDTQYFGPGTRLTVL.